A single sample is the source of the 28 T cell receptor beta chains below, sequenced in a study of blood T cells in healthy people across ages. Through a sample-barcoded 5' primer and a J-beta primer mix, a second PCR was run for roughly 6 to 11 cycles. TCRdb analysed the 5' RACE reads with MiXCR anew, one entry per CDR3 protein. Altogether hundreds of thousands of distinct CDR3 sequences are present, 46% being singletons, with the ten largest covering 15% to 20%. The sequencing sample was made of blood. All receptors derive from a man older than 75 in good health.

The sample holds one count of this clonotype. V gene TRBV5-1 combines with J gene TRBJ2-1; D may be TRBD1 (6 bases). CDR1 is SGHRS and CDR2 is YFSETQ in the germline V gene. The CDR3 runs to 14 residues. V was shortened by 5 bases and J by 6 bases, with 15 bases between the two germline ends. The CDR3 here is CASRQQGSANEQFF. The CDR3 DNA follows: TGCGCCAGCAGGCAACAGGGAAGTGCCAATGAGCAGTTCTTC.

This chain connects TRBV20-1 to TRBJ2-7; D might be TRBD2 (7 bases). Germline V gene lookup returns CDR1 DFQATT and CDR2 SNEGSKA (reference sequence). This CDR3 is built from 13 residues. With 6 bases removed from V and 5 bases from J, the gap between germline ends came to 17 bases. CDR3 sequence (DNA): TGCAGTGCAGGGGGGGCAGAAGGCGACGAGCAGTACTTC. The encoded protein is CSAGGAEGDEQYF.

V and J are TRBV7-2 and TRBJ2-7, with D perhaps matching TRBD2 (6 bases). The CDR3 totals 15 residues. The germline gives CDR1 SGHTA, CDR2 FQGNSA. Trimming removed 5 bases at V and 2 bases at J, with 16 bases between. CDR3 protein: CASSPWTGEPYEQYF. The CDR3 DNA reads TGTGCCAGCAGCCCCTGGACGGGGGAACCCTACGAGCAGTACTTC.

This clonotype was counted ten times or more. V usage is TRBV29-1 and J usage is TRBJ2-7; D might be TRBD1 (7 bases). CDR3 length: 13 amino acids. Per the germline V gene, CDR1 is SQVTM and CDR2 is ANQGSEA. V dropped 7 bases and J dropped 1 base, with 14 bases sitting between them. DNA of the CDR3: TGCAGCGCCGAGACAGGGAGGTCCTACGAGCAGTACTTC. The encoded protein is CSAETGRSYEQYF.

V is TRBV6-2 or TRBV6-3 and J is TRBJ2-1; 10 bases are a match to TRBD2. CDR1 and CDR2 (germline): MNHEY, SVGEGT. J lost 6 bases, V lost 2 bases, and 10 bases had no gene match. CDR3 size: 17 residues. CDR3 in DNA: TGTGCCAGCAGTTACATGAGGGGTCTAGCGGGAGCCAATGAGCAGTTCTTC. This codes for CASSYMRGLAGANEQFF.

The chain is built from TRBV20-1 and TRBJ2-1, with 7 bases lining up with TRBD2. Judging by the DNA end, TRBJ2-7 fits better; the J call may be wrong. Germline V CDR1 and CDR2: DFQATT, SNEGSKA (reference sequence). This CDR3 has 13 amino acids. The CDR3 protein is CSAERDTYNEQYF. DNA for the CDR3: TGCAGTGCTGAGCGGGATACCTACAATGAGCAGTACTTC.

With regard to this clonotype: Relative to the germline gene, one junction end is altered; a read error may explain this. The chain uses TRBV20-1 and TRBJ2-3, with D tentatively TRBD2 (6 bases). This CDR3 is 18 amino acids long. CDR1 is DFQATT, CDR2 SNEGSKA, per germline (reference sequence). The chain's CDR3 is CSARGTTSETTSTETQYF. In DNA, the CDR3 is TGCAGTGCAAGGGGTACTACCTCCGAAACCACTAGCACAGAGACGCAGTATTTT.

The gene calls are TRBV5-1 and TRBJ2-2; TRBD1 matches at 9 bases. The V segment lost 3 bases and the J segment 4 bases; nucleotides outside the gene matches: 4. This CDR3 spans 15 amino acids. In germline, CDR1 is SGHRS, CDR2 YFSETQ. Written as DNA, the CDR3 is TGCGCCAGCAGCTCCGGACAGGGGCCCACCGGGGAGCTGTTTTTT. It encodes CASSSGQGPTGELFF.

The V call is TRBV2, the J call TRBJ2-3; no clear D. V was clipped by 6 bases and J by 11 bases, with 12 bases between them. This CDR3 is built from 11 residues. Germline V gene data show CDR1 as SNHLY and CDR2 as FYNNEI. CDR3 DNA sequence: TGTGCCAGCAGATATGGGGTTGAGCAGTATTTT. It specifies CASRYGVEQYF.

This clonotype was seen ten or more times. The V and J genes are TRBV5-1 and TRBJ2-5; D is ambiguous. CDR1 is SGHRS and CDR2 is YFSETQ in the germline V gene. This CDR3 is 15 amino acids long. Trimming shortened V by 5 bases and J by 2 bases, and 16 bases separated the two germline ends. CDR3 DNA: TGCGCCAGCAGACGCACCCCGGGTGAGCAAGAGACCCAGTACTTC. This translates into CASRRTPGEQETQYF.

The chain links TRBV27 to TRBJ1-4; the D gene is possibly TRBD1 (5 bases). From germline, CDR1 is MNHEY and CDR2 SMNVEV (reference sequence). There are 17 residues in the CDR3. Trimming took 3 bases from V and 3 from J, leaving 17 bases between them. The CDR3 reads CASSFGGSRWANEKLFF. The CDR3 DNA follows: TGTGCCAGCAGTTTCGGGGGGAGCCGCTGGGCTAATGAAAAACTGTTTTTT.

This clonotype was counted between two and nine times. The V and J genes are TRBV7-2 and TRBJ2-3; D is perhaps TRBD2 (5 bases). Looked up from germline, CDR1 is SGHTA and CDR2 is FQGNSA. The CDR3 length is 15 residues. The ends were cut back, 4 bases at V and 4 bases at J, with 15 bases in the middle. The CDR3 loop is CASSSVWTGADTQYF. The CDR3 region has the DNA TGTGCCAGCAGCTCAGTTTGGACTGGGGCAGATACGCAGTATTTT. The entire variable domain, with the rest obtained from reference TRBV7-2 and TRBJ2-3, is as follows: GAGVSQSPSNKVTEKGKDVELRCDPISGHTALYWYRQSLGQGLEFLIYFQGNSAPDKSGLPSDRFSAERTGGSVSTLTIQRTQQEDSAVYLCASSSVWTGADTQYFGPGTRLTVL.

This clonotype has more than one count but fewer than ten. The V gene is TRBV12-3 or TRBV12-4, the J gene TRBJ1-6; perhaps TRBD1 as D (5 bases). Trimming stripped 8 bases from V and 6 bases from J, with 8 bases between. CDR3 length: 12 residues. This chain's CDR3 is CASGDSNSPLHF. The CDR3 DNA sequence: TGTGCCAGCGGGGACTCTAATTCACCCCTCCACTTT.

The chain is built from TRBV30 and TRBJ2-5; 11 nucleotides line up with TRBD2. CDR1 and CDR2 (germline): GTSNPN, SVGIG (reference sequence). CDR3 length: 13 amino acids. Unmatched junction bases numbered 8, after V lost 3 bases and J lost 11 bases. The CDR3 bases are TGTGCCTGGAGGCTAGCGGGAGGAGTTGAGCAGTACTTC. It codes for CAWRLAGGVEQYF.

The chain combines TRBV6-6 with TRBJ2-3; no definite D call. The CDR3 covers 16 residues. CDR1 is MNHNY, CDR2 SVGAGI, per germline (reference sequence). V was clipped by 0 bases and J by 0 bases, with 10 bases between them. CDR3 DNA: TGTGCCAGCAGTTACTCCGGTGCCACTAGCACAGATACGCAGTATTTT. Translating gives CASSYSGATSTDTQYF.

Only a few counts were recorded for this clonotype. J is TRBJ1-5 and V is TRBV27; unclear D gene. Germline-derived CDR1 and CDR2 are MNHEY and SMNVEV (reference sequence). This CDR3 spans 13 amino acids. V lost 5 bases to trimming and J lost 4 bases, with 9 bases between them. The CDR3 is CASSLIWNQPQHF. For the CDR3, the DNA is TGTGCCAGCAGTCTAATATGGAATCAGCCCCAGCATTTT.

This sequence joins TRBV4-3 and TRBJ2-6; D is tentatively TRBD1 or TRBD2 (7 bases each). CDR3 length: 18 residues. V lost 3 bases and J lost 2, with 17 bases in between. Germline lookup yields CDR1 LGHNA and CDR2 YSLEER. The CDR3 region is CASSQGRQGLPGANVLTF. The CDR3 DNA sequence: TGCGCCAGCAGCCAGGGGAGACAGGGACTACCTGGGGCCAACGTCCTGACTTTC.

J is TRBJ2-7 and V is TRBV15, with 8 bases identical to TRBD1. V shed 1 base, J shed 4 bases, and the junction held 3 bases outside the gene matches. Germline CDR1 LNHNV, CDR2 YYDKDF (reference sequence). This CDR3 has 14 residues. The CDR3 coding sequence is TGTGCCACCAGCAGAGCGCAGGGGGCTTACGAGCAGTACTTC. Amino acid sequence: CATSRAQGAYEQYF.

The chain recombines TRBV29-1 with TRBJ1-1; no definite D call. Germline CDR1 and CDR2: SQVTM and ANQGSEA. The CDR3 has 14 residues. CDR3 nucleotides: TGCAGTCACCGACATTCCGCCTGGGGCACTGAAGCTTTCTTT. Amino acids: CSHRHSAWGTEAFF.

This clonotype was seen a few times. The DNA of the CDR3 is TGTGCCAGCAGAACGACAGGGGTAGGACTAGAGACCGGGGAGCTGTTTTTT. Translating gives CASRTTGVGLETGELFF. The chain joins TRBV6-1 to TRBJ2-2; a weak D match, TRBD1 (8 bases). This CDR3 has 17 residues. Trimming shortened V by 6 bases and J by 5 bases, and 22 bases separated the two germline ends. Germline CDR1 and CDR2: MNHNS and SASEGT.

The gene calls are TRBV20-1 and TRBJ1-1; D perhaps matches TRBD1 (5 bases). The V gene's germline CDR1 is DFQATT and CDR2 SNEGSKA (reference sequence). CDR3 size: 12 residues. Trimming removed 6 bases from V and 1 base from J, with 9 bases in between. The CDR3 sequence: CSAPTGNTEAFF. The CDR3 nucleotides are TGCAGTGCCCCAACAGGGAACACTGAAGCTTTCTTT.

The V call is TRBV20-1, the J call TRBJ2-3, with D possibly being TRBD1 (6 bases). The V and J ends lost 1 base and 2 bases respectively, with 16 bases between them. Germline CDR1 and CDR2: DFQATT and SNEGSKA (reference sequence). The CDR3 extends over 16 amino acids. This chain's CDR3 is CSARGGQPDDTDTQYF. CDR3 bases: TGCAGTGCTAGAGGAGGACAGCCGGACGACACAGATACGCAGTATTTT.

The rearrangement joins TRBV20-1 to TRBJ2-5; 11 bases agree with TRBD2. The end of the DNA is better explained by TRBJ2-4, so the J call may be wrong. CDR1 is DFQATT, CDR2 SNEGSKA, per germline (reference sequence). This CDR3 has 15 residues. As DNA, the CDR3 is TGCAGTGCTCTGGGGGGACTAGCGGTAAAAAACATTCAGTACTTC. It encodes CSALGGLAVKNIQYF.

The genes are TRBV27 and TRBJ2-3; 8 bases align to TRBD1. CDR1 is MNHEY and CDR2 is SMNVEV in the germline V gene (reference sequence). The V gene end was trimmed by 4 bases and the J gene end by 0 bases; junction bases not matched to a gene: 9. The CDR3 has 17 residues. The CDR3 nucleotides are TGTGCCAGCAGTTCCGTCCACAGGGGGGTTAGCACAGATACGCAGTATTTT. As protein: CASSSVHRGVSTDTQYF.

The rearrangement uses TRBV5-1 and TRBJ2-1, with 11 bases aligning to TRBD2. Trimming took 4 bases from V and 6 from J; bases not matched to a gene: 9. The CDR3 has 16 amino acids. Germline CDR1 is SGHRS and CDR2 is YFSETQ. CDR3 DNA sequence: TGCGCCAGCAGCCTCCTGACTAGCGGGATAGGCAATGAGCAGTTCTTC. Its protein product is CASSLLTSGIGNEQFF.

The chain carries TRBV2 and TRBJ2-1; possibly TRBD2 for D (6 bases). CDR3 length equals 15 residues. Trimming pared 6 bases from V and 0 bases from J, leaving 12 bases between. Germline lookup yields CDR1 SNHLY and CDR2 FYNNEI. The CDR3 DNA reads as TGTGCCAGCAGAAGGGACTCCAGCTCCTACAATGAGCAGTTCTTC. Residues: CASRRDSSSYNEQFF.

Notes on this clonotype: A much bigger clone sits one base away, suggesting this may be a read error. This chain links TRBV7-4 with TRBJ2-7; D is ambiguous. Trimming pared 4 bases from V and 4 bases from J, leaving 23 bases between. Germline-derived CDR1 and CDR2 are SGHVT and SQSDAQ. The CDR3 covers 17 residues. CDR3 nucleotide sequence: TGTGCCAGCAGCTCCGACACCTTGGGCGACTCGGTTTACGAGCAGTACTTC. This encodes CASSSDTLGDSVYEQYF.

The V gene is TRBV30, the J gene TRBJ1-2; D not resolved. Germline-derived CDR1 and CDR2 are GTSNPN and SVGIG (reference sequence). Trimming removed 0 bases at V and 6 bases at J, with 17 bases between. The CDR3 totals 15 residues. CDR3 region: CAWSVRPLGRDGYTF. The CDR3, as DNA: TGTGCCTGGAGTGTCAGACCCTTGGGGAGGGATGGCTACACCTTC. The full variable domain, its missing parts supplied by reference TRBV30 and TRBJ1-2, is SQTIHQWPATLVQPVGSPLSLECTVEGTSNPNLYWYRQAAGRGLQLLFYSVGIGQISSEVPQNLSASRPQDRQFILSSKKLLLSDSGFYLCAWSVRPLGRDGYTFGSGTRLTVV.